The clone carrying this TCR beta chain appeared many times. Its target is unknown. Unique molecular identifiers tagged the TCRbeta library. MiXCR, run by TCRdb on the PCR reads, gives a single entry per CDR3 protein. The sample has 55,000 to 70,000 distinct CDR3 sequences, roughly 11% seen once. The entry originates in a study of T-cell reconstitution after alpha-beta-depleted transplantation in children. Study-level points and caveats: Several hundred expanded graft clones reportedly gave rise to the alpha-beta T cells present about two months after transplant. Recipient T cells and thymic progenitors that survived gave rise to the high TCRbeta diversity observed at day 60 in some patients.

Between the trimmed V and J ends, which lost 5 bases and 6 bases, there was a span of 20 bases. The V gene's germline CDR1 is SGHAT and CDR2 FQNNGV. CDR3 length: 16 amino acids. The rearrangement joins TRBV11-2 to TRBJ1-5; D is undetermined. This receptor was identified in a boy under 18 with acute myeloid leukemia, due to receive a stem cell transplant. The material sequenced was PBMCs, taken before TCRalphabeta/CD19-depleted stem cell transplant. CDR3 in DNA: TGTGCCAGCAGCGGGTGGGCACTTCGTAATTCTCAGCCCCAGCATTTT. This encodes CASSGWALRNSQPQHF.